Sequencing of this TCR beta chain was carried out in a study of cytomegalovirus exposure and HLA in healthy donors. Study-wide results and limits: Three of the chains that were CMV-associated were confirmed in vitro to be specific for CMV antigens. Later analysis associated a missense DCLRE1C variant with TCR beta V- and J-gene trimming. Roughly even sequencing depth across donors was the assumption behind the presence/absence analyses.

CDR3 size: 15 residues. The germline gives CDR1 LNHDA, CDR2 SQIVND (reference sequence). J lost 9 bases, V lost 7 bases, and 15 bases had no gene match. PCR employed 60 Vbeta and 13 Jbeta primers. The protocol was immunoSEQ multiplex PCR, while the TCRdb copy is restricted to in-frame clones and leaves out a portion. The sample shows 150,000 to 200,000 clones, over 60% of them seen only once. Of note for this clone: Antigen: not known.

Healthy bone marrow donors supplied every sample. The TCR sequence derives from a man aged 18-30 years in good health and CMV-seronegative. The material sequenced was PBMCs. The chain carries TRBV19 and TRBJ2-1, with 7 bases that match TRBD2. The CDR3 region is CASTPGLGGLGEQFF. CDR3 nucleotides: TGTGCCAGTACTCCCGGACTAGGCGGGCTCGGTGAGCAGTTCTTC.